This entry concerns a single T cell receptor (beta chain). Per the original data handling: Amplification with reference gene primers provided the estimates of nucleated cell counts. Sequencing used immunoSEQ multiplex PCR; TCRdb keeps in-frame clones, though not all of them. The V and J calls and clone size are taken from that table; D and trimming were inferred from the DNA. The table has 200,000 to 300,000 clones, about 88% seen once. The data stem from a study of blood T cell repertoires in COVID-19. Study information: Researchers got acute and convalescent COVID-19 samples from the United States, Italy and Spain. Nucleic acid was either cDNA or gDNA, and it came from T cells, B-cell-depleted T cells, or PBMCs.

CDR3 size: 15 residues. Germline values: CDR1 SGHKS, CDR2 YYEKEE (reference sequence). V was trimmed by 2 bases and J by 2 bases, leaving 8 bases between them. The rearrangement joins TRBV5-5 to TRBJ2-6, with TRBD1 as a possible D gene (6 bases). This sequence was found in a man in his sixties who had recovered from COVID-19. The sample consisted of peripheral blood. The CDR3 DNA reads as TGTGCCAGCAGCTTACGACAGGCTGGGGCCAACGTCCTGACTTTC. This translates into CASSLRQAGANVLTF.